A single T cell receptor (beta chain) is shown here with its context. The antigen is unknown. This sample is drawn from a study of siplizumab effects on memory and regulatory T cells. Study-wide points: Treatment with siplizumab left mappable alloreactive CD4+ clones averaging approximately 69% Treg-derived, compared with 26.9% in controls. Tracing alloreactive clones into unstimulated subsets worked for only a minor fraction of them.

The CDR3 has 14 amino acids. The V end was cut by 1 base, the J end by 1 base, with 6 bases between. Germline values: CDR1 MGHRA, CDR2 YSYEKL. Assaying covered some 10^5 TCR templates per sample. Repertoires were generated with immunoSEQ multiplex PCR, while TCRdb's copy carries only in-frame clones and drops some. The sample lists 75,000 to 100,000 clones, around 94% occurring once. J is TRBJ2-3 and V is TRBV4-1; D gene unclear. Sequenced sample: non-Treg CD4+ T cells sorted from blood. The clonotype originates from a human donor in good health. CDR3 sequence (DNA): TGCGCCAGCAGCCAAGGATCTCGCACAGATACGCAGTATTTT. Translated, it gives CASSQGSRTDTQYF.